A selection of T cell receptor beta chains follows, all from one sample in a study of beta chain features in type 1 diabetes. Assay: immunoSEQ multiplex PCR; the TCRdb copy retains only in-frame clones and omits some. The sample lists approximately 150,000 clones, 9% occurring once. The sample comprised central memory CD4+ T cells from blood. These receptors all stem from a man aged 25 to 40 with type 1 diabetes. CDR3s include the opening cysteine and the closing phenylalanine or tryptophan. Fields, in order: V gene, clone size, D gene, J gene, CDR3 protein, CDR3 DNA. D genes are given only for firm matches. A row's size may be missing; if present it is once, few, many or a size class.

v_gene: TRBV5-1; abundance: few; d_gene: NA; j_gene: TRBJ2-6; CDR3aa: CASSVSSGANVLTF; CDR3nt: TGCGCCAGCAGCGTTAGCTCTGGGGCCAACGTCCTGACTTTC
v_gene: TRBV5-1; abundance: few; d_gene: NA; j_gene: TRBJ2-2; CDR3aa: CASSLANTGELFF; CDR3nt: TGCGCCAGCAGCTTGGCAAACACCGGGGAGCTGTTTTTT
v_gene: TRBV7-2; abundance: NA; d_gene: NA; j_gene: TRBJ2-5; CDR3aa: CASSTTSAYQETQYF; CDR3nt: TGTGCCAGCAGCACTACCTCAGCGTACCAAGAGACCCAGTACTTC
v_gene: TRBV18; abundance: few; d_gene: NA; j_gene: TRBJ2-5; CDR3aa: CASSPGQVQETQYF; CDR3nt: TGTGCCAGCTCACCGGGGCAAGTCCAAGAGACCCAGTACTTC
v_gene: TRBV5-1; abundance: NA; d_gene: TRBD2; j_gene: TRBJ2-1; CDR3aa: CASSGGLAGDIASQAYEQFF; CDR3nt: TGCGCCAGCAGCGGGGGGCTAGCGGGGGACATAGCGTCCCAGGCTTATGAGCAGTTCTTC
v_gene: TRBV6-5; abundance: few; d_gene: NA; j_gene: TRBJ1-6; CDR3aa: CASSYAFNSYNSPLHF; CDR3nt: TGTGCCAGCAGTTACGCGTTCAACTCCTATAATTCACCCCTCCACTTT
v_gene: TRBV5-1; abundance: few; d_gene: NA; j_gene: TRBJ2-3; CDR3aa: CASSLNGGRDTDTQYF; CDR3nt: TGCGCCAGCAGCCTAAACGGGGGGCGTGACACAGATACGCAGTATTTT
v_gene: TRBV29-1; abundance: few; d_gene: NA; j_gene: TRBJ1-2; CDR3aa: CSVESAGGWYGYTF; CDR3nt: TGCAGCGTTGAGTCGGCCGGAGGGTGGTATGGCTACACCTTC
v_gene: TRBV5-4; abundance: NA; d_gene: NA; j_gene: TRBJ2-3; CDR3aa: CASSAGDTQYF; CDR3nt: TGTGCCAGCAGCGCGGGGGATACGCAGTATTTT
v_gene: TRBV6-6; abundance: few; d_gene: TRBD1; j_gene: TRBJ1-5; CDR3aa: CAISGGQGMGQPQHF; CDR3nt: TGTGCCATCAGTGGTGGACAGGGGATGGGTCAGCCCCAGCATTTT
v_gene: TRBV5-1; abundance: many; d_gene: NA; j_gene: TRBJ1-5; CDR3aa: CASSQGGGNQPQHF; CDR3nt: TGCGCCAGCAGCCAGGGTGGGGGCAATCAGCCCCAGCATTTT
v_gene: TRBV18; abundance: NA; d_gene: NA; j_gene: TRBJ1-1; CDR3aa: CASSEQGNTEAFF; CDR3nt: TGTGCCAGCTCAGAACAGGGGAACACTGAAGCTTTCTTT
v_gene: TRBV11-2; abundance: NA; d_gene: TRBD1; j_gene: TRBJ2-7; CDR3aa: CASSSQGGGGYEQYF; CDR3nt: TGTGCCAGCAGTTCACAGGGGGGCGGTGGCTACGAGCAGTACTTC
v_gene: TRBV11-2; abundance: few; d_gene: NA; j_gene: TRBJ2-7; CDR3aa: CASSFRGGYEQYF; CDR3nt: TGTGCCAGCAGCTTCCGGGGAGGCTACGAGCAGTACTTC
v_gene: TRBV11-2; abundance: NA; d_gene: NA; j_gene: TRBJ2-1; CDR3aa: CASSPTSGRNNEQFF; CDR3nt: TGTGCCAGCAGCCCAACCAGCGGGCGCAACAATGAGCAGTTCTTC
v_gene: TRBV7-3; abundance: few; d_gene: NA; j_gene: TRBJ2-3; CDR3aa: CASSLSVGLKADTQYF; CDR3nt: TGTGCCAGCAGCTTATCGGTAGGACTTAAGGCAGATACGCAGTATTTT
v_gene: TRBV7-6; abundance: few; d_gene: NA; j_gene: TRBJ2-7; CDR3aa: CASSLGVDRQIYEQYF; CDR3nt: TGTGCCAGCAGCTTAGGGGTCGACAGGCAAATTTACGAGCAGTACTTC
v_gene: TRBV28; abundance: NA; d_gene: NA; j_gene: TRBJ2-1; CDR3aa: CASTPGQALREQFF; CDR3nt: TGTGCCAGCACCCCGGGACAAGCCCTAAGGGAGCAGTTCTTC
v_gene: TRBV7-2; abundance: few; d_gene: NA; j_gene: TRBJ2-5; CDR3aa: CASSLGLRVETQYF; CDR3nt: TGTGCCAGCAGCTTGGGACTCAGAGTAGAGACCCAGTACTTC
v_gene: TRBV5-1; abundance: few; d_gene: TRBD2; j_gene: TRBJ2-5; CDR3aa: CASSGTGTSGGAETQYF; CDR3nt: TGCGCCAGCAGCGGAACCGGGACTAGCGGGGGGGCGGAGACCCAGTACTTC
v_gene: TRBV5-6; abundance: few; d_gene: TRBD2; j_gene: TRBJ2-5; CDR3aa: CASSSLRRGGQETQYF; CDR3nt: TGTGCCAGCAGCAGCCTTCGCCGGGGGGGTCAAGAGACCCAGTACTTC
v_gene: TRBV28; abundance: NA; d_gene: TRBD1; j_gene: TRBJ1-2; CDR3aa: CASTLDRVNYGYTF; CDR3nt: TGTGCCAGCACCCTCGACAGGGTTAACTATGGCTACACCTTC
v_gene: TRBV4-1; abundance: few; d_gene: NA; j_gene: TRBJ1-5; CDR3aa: CASSQDLSSSRYSNQPQHF; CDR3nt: TGCGCCAGCAGCCAAGATCTGTCTTCGTCCCGGTATAGCAATCAGCCCCAGCATTTT
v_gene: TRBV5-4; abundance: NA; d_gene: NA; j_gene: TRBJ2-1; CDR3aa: CASSYGSYNEQFF; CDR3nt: TGTGCCAGCAGCTACGGGTCTTACAATGAGCAGTTCTTC
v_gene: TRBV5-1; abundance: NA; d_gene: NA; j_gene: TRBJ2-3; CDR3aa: CASSLDLPGYTQYF; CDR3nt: TGCGCCAGCAGCTTGGACTTACCAGGGTATACGCAGTATTTT
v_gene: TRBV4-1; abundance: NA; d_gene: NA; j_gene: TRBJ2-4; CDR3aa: CASSQDWGRNIQYF; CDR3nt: TGCGCCAGCAGCCAAGATTGGGGGCGAAACATTCAGTACTTC
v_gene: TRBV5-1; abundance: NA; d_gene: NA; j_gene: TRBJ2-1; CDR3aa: CASSFSENNEQFF; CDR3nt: TGCGCCAGCAGCTTCTCAGAAAACAATGAGCAGTTCTTC
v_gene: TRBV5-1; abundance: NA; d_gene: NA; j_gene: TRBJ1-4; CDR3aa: CASSPGTTNEKLFF; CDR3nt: TGCGCCAGCTCCCCCGGGACAACTAATGAAAAACTGTTTTTT
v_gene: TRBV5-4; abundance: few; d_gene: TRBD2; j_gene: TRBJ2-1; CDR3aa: CASSLRLAGHEQFF; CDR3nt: TGTGCCAGCAGCTTAAGACTAGCGGGGCATGAGCAGTTCTTC
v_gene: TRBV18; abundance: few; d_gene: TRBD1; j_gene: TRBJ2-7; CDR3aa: CASSPPGQGNYEQYF; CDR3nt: TGTGCCAGCTCACCGCCGGGACAGGGGAACTACGAGCAGTACTTC
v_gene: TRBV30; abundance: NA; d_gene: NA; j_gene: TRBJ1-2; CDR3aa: CAWSTGHYGYTF; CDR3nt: TGTGCCTGGAGTACAGGCCACTATGGCTACACCTTC
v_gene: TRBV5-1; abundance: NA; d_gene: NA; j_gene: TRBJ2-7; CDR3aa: CASSAPETGSYEQYF; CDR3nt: TGCGCCAGCAGCGCACCGGAGACAGGATCCTACGAGCAGTACTTC
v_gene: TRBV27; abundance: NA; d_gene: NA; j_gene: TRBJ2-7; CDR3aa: CASSFWQGGVYEQYF; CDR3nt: TGTGCCAGCAGTTTTTGGCAGGGCGGCGTCTACGAGCAGTACTTC
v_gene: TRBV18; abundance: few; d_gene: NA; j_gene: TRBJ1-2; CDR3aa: CASSPPQRTTSARGITF; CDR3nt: TGTGCCAGCTCACCACCGCAGAGGACAACCTCCGCTCGTGGTATCACCTTC
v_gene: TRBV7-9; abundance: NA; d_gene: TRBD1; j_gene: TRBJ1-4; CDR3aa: CASSSNRGTALRANEKLFF; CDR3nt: TGTGCCAGCAGCTCTAACAGGGGAACTGCGCTCCGTGCTAATGAAAAACTGTTTTTT
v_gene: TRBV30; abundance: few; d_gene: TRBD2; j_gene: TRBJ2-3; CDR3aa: CAWGLAGGGDTQYF; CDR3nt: TGTGCCTGGGGCCTAGCGGGGGGCGGAGATACGCAGTATTTT
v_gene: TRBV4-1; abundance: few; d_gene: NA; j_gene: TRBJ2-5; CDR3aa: CASSQPGRGQETQYF; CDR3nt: TGCGCCAGCAGCCAACCCGGGCGGGGCCAAGAGACCCAGTACTTC
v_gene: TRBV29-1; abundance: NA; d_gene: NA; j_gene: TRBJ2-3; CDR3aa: CSNRSSTGDTDTQYF; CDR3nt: TGCAGCAATAGGAGTTCCACGGGGGACACAGATACGCAGTATTTT
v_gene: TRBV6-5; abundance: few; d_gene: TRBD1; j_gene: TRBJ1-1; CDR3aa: CASSPGGGVTEAFF; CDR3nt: TGTGCCAGCAGTCCAGGGGGAGGTGTCACTGAAGCTTTCTTT
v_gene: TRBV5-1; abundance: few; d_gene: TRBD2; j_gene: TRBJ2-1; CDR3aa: CASSHSGTSIYNEQFF; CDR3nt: TGCGCCAGCAGCCATTCCGGGACTAGTATTTACAATGAGCAGTTCTTC
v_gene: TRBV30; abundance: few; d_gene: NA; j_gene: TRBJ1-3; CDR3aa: CAWSVRGGGNTIYF; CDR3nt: TGTGCCTGGAGTGTAAGGGGTGGTGGAAACACCATATATTTT
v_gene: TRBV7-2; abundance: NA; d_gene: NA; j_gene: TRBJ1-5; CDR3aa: CASSLWRDQPQHF; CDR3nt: TGTGCCAGCAGCTTATGGAGGGATCAGCCCCAGCATTTT
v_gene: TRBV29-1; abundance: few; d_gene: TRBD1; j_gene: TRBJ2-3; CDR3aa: CSVEGGQGADTQYF; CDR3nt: TGCAGCGTTGAAGGGGGACAGGGGGCGGATACGCAGTATTTT
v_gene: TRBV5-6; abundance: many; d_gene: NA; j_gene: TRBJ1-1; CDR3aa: CASSFAGRGTEAFF; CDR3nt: TGTGCCAGCAGCTTCGCAGGGAGGGGGACTGAAGCTTTCTTT
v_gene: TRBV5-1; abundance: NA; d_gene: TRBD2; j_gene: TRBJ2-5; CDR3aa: CASSLAGASGGAETQYF; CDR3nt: TGCGCCAGCAGCTTGGCCGGGGCTAGCGGGGGGGCCGAGACCCAGTACTTC
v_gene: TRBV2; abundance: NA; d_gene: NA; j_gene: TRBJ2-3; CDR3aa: CASRAYGGRTRSDTQYF; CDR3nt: TGTGCCAGCAGAGCATACGGAGGACGGACCAGGAGCGATACGCAGTATTTT
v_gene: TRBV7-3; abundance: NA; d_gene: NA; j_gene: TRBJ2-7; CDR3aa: CASSSGSEQYF; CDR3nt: TGTGCCAGCAGCTCCGGGAGTGAGCAGTACTTC
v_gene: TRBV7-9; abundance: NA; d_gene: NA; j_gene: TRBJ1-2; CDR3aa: CASSPPDYGYTF; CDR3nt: TGTGCCAGCAGCCCTCCCGACTATGGCTACACCTTC
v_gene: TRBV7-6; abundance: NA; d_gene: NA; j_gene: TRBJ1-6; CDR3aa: CASSSLRRQDPTSYNSPLHF; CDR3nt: TGTGCCAGCAGCTCCCTAAGGAGGCAGGATCCCACCTCCTATAATTCACCCCTCCACTTT
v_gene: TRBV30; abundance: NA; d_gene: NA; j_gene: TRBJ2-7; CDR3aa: CASKRQGKYEQYF; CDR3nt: TGTGCCTCGAAACGTCAGGGGAAGTACGAGCAGTACTTC
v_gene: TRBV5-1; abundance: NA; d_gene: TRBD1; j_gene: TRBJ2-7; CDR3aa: CASSRDSYEQYF; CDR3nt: TGCGCCAGCAGCCGGGACAGCTACGAGCAGTACTTC
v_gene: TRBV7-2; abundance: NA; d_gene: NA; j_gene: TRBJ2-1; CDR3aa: CASSSQGTGEQFF; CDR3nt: TGTGCCAGCAGCTCTCAGGGGACCGGTGAGCAGTTCTTC
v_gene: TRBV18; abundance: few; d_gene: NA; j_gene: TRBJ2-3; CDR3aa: CASSPIHQALDTQYF; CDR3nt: TGTGCCAGCTCACCTATACACCAGGCCTTAGATACGCAGTATTTT
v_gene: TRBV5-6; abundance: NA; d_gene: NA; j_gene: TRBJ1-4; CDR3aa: CASSFGGGEKLFF; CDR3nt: TGTGCCAGCAGCTTCGGGGGTGGCGAAAAACTGTTTTTT
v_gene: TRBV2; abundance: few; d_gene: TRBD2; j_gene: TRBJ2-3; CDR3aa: CASSEARLAGGINAQYF; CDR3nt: TGTGCCAGCAGTGAAGCGCGGCTAGCGGGGGGGATCAATGCGCAGTATTTT
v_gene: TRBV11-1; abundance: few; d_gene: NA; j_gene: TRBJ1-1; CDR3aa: CASSYRQTMNTEAFF; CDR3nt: TGTGCCAGCAGCTACAGACAGACGATGAACACTGAAGCTTTCTTT
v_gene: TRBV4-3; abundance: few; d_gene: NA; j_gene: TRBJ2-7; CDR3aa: CASSQDAGDPYEQYF; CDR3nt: TGCGCCAGCAGCCAAGACGCAGGGGATCCCTACGAGCAGTACTTC